This TCR beta chain was sequenced in a study of blood T cells in healthy people across ages. Germline V gene sequence: CDR1 SQVTM, CDR2 ANQGSEA. The CDR3 totals 14 residues. V was clipped by 7 bases and J by 2 bases, with 17 bases between them. The use of a sample-barcoded 5' primer and a J-beta primer mix characterized a second PCR of roughly 6 to 11 cycles. MiXCR was run by TCRdb on the 5' RACE reads, yielding one entry per CDR3 protein. The sample comprises over 950,000 distinct CDR3 sequences, roughly two fifths of which are singletons, and around 13% rests with the top ten. The sequence came from a man between 18 and 29 years old in good health. The V gene is TRBV29-1, the J gene TRBJ2-5; weak D call: TRBD2 (6 bases). What was sequenced was blood. The CDR3 is CSAPPLAEQETQYF. The CDR3 nucleotides read TGCAGCGCCCCTCCATTAGCGGAGCAAGAGACCCAGTACTTC.